Listed below are T cell receptor beta chains from one sample, sequenced in a study of blood T cell repertoires in COVID-19. Sequencing used immunoSEQ multiplex PCR; TCRdb keeps in-frame clones, though not all of them. In the table there are over 400,000 clones, 80% to 90% of which are singletons. Sequencing used peripheral blood. The receptor set was obtained from a human donor in a cohort sampled during active COVID-19. CDR3s include the opening cysteine and the closing phenylalanine or tryptophan. D genes are given only for firm matches. Where a row states a size, it is once, few, many or the class of an expanded clone; other rows omit it.

clone size: -; V gene: TRBV11-2; D gene: -; J gene: TRBJ2-2; CDR3 protein: CASSLVRTGELFF; CDR3 DNA: TGTGCCAGCAGCTTAGTTCGGACCGGGGAGCTGTTTTTT
clone size: -; V gene: TRBV7-2; D gene: TRBD1; J gene: TRBJ1-2; CDR3 protein: CASSLDREFYGYTF; CDR3 DNA: TGTGCCAGCAGCTTGGACAGGGAATTTTATGGCTACACCTTC
clone size: -; V gene: TRBV23-1; D gene: -; J gene: TRBJ2-5; CDR3 protein: CASSPSWETQYF; CDR3 DNA: TGCGCCAGCAGTCCTAGCTGGGAGACCCAGTACTTC
clone size: -; V gene: TRBV4-3; D gene: -; J gene: TRBJ2-3; CDR3 protein: CASSQAPAESTDTQYF; CDR3 DNA: TGCGCCAGCAGCCAAGCTCCAGCGGAAAGCACAGATACGCAGTATTTT
clone size: -; V gene: TRBV5-1; D gene: TRBD1; J gene: TRBJ1-2; CDR3 protein: CASSYQGVGYTF; CDR3 DNA: TGCGCCAGCAGCTACCAGGGGGTCGGCTACACCTTC
clone size: -; V gene: TRBV4-3; D gene: TRBD1; J gene: TRBJ1-2; CDR3 protein: CASSPAPAQGALYGYTF; CDR3 DNA: TGCGCCAGCAGCCCAGCCCCCGCCCAGGGGGCCCTGTATGGCTACACCTTC
clone size: -; V gene: TRBV5-6; D gene: -; J gene: TRBJ2-7; CDR3 protein: CASSRHPTGEQYF; CDR3 DNA: TGTGCCAGCAGCCGCCATCCCACCGGGGAGCAGTACTTC
clone size: few; V gene: TRBV5-4; D gene: TRBD2; J gene: TRBJ2-1; CDR3 protein: CASSPAGDPYNEQFF; CDR3 DNA: TGTGCCAGCTCTCCAGCGGGAGACCCGTACAATGAGCAGTTCTTC
clone size: -; V gene: TRBV5-6; D gene: -; J gene: TRBJ2-1; CDR3 protein: CASSLLQGRNEQFF; CDR3 DNA: TGTGCCAGCAGCTTGCTTCAGGGTCGAAATGAGCAGTTCTTC
clone size: -; V gene: TRBV27; D gene: TRBD1; J gene: TRBJ1-6; CDR3 protein: CASSYYRDRGLSSYNSPLHF; CDR3 DNA: TGTGCCAGCAGTTACTACCGGGACAGGGGTCTCAGCTCCTATAATTCACCCCTCCACTTT
clone size: -; V gene: TRBV5-4; D gene: TRBD1; J gene: TRBJ1-1; CDR3 protein: CASSWDRNTEAFF; CDR3 DNA: TGTGCCAGCAGTTGGGACAGAAACACTGAAGCTTTCTTT
clone size: -; V gene: TRBV30; D gene: -; J gene: TRBJ1-1; CDR3 protein: CAWARGNTEAFF; CDR3 DNA: TGTGCCTGGGCCAGGGGAAACACTGAAGCTTTCTTT
clone size: -; V gene: TRBV30; D gene: -; J gene: TRBJ2-7; CDR3 protein: CAWSVGYRGTYYEQYF; CDR3 DNA: TGTGCCTGGAGTGTGGGGTATAGGGGCACTTACTACGAGCAGTACTTC
clone size: -; V gene: TRBV28; D gene: TRBD2; J gene: TRBJ2-3; CDR3 protein: CASSPPSGREGDTQYF; CDR3 DNA: TGTGCCAGCAGTCCACCTAGCGGGAGGGAGGGAGATACGCAGTATTTT
clone size: few; V gene: TRBV2; D gene: TRBD1; J gene: TRBJ1-5; CDR3 protein: CASSRGQGAQNQPQHF; CDR3 DNA: TGTGCCAGCAGTCGGGGACAGGGCGCCCAAAATCAGCCCCAGCATTTT
clone size: -; V gene: TRBV18; D gene: -; J gene: TRBJ2-3; CDR3 protein: CASSPLVDTQYF; CDR3 DNA: TGTGCCAGCTCACCTTTAGTGGATACGCAGTATTTT
clone size: -; V gene: TRBV18; D gene: TRBD2; J gene: TRBJ2-7; CDR3 protein: CASSAGGGSYEQYF; CDR3 DNA: TGTGCCAGCTCAGCCGGGGGGGGCTCCTACGAGCAGTACTTC
clone size: -; V gene: TRBV5-4; D gene: TRBD2; J gene: TRBJ2-5; CDR3 protein: CASSPGLAGNPETQYF; CDR3 DNA: TGTGCCAGCAGCCCCGGACTAGCGGGTAACCCAGAGACCCAGTACTTC
clone size: -; V gene: TRBV19; D gene: TRBD1; J gene: TRBJ2-7; CDR3 protein: CASTREGQGIYEQYF; CDR3 DNA: TGTGCCAGTACCCGAGAGGGACAGGGTATTTACGAGCAGTACTTC
clone size: few; V gene: TRBV28; D gene: -; J gene: TRBJ2-7; CDR3 protein: CASSLDGYRSYEQYF; CDR3 DNA: TGTGCCAGCAGTTTGGATGGGTACAGGAGCTACGAGCAGTACTTC
clone size: once; V gene: TRBV23-1; D gene: -; J gene: TRBJ1-4; CDR3 protein: CASTNSGPKGSEKLFF; CDR3 DNA: TGCGCCAGCACGAATAGCGGGCCAAAAGGTAGTGAAAAACTGTTTTTT
clone size: -; V gene: TRBV19; D gene: -; J gene: TRBJ1-4; CDR3 protein: CASSQYRGGLHEKLFF; CDR3 DNA: TGTGCCAGTAGCCAATACCGGGGGGGCCTCCATGAAAAACTGTTTTTT
clone size: few; V gene: TRBV28; D gene: -; J gene: TRBJ2-7; CDR3 protein: CASRAPAGGPYEQYF; CDR3 DNA: TGTGCCAGCAGAGCCCCAGCGGGCGGACCCTACGAGCAGTACTTC
clone size: -; V gene: TRBV30; D gene: -; J gene: TRBJ1-6; CDR3 protein: CAWTLAVYNSPLHF; CDR3 DNA: TGTGCCTGGACTCTGGCGGTTTATAATTCACCCCTCCACTTT
clone size: once; V gene: TRBV5-1; D gene: TRBD2; J gene: TRBJ2-7; CDR3 protein: CASSPGTSGSTSYEQYF; CDR3 DNA: TGCGCCAGCAGCCCTGGGACTAGCGGGAGTACTTCCTACGAGCAGTACTTC
clone size: -; V gene: TRBV7-2; D gene: TRBD2; J gene: TRBJ2-1; CDR3 protein: CASRYQGGAGNEQFF; CDR3 DNA: TGTGCCAGCAGATATCAGGGAGGGGCTGGGAATGAGCAGTTCTTC
clone size: -; V gene: TRBV7-8; D gene: TRBD2; J gene: TRBJ2-1; CDR3 protein: CASSPWETSGGDEQFF; CDR3 DNA: TGTGCCAGCAGCCCATGGGAAACTAGCGGGGGGGATGAGCAGTTCTTC